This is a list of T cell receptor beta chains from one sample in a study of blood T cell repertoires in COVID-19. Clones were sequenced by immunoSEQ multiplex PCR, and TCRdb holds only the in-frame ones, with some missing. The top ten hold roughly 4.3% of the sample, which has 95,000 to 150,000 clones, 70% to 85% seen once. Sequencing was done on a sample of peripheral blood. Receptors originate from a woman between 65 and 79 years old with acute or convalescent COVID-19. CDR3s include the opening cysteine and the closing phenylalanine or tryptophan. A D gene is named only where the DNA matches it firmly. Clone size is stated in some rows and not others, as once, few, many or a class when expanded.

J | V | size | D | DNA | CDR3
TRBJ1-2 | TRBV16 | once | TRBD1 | TGTGCCAGCAGCCGGCGACAGGGAGCTAACTATGGCTACACCTTC | CASSRRQGANYGYTF
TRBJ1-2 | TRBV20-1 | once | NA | TGCAGTGCTAGTTCCACAGGGCTGAACTATGGCTACACCTTC | CSASSTGLNYGYTF
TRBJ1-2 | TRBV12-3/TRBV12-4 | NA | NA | TGTGCCAGCAGTTTTACGGGGAACTATGGCTACACCTTC | CASSFTGNYGYTF
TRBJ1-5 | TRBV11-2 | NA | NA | TGTGCCAGCAGCGGAGATGGCAATCAGCCCCAGCATTTT | CASSGDGNQPQHF
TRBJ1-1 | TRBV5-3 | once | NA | TGTGCCAGAATCGGGGGGTATTACACTGAAGCTTTCTTT | CARIGGYYTEAFF
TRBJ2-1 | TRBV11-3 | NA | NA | TGTGCCAGCAGCTTTTTTCCAGGGGTGAGTGAGCAGTTCTTC | CASSFFPGVSEQFF
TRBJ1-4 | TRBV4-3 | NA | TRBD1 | TGCGCCAGCAGCCCTCAACCGACAGGGGGCACTGAAAAACTGTTTTTT | CASSPQPTGGTEKLFF
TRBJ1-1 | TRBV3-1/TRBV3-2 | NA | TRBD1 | TGTGCCAGCAGCCCCCGGGACAGGGAGAACACTGAAGCTTTCTTT | CASSPRDRENTEAFF
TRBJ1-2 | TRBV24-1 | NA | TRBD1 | TGTGCCACCAGTGATTTAAGGACAGGGAAGGACGTGGGCGGCTACACCTTC | CATSDLRTGKDVGGYTF
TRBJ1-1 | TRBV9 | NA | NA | TGTGCCAGCAGCGTCGAGTACGGGGTGAACACTGAAGCTTTCTTT | CASSVEYGVNTEAFF
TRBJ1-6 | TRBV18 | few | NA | TGTGCCAGCTCACCCAGACAGGATAATTCACCCCTCCACTTT | CASSPRQDNSPLHF
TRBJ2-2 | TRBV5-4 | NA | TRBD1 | TGTGCCAGCAGTCCAGACAGGGTAGGGACCGGGGAGCTGTTTTTT | CASSPDRVGTGELFF
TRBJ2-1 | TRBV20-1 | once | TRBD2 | TGCAGTGCTAGTGACGCGGGGGGGTTACTTTCCTACAATGAGCAGTTCTTC | CSASDAGGLLSYNEQFF
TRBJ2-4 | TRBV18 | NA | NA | TGTGCCAGCTCACCACCAGAGGGCAGCAAAAACATTCAGTACTTC | CASSPPEGSKNIQYF
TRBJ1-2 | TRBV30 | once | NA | TGTGCCTGGAGTGCCCGACAGATACTATTTAACTATGGCTACACCTTC | CAWSARQILFNYGYTF
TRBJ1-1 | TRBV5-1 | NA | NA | TGCGCCAGCAGCTTGGTTCTCGGGGTTGGCACTGAAGCTTTCTTT | CASSLVLGVGTEAFF
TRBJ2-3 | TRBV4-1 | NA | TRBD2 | TGCGCCAGCAGCCGACTAGCGGAGCTCACAGATACGCAGTATTTT | CASSRLAELTDTQYF
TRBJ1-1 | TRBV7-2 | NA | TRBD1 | TGTGCCAGCAGCTTAGGCTACAGGGGGCCTGAAGCTTTCTTT | CASSLGYRGPEAFF
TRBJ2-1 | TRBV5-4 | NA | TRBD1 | TGTGCCAGCAGCCATAATTCCCGGGACAGGGGACGCGAGCAGTTCTTC | CASSHNSRDRGREQFF
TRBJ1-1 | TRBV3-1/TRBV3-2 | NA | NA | TGTGCCAGCAGTCCCGACAGCCGGGAGGCTTTCTTT | CASSPDSREAFF
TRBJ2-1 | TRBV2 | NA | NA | TGTGCCAGCAGGAGGGCTTATAGCTCCTACAATGAGCAGTTCTTC | CASRRAYSSYNEQFF
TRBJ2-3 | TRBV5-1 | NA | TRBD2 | TGCGCCAGCAGCCCCTCCGCGGGGGGCGCCACAGATACGCAGTATTTT | CASSPSAGGATDTQYF
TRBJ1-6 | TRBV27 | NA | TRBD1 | TGTGCCAGCAGTTCCAGCCCGGGACAGGGCTACTCACCCCTCCACTTT | CASSSSPGQGYSPLHF
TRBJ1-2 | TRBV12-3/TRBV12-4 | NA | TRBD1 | TGTGCCAGCAGTGGACAGGGGAACTATGGCTACACCTTC | CASSGQGNYGYTF
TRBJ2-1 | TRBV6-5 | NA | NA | TGTGCCAGCAATGGGGGGAGCTCCTACAATGAGCAGTTCTTC | CASNGGSSYNEQFF
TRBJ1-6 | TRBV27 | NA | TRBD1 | TGTGCCAGCAGTTCAACCGGGACAGGGTACCCTATTTATAATTCACCCCTCCACTTT | CASSSTGTGYPIYNSPLHF
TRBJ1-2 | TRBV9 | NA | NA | TGTGCCAGCAGCGTCGGGGGGCGCTACACCTTC | CASSVGGRYTF
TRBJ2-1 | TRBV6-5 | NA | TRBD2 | TGTGCCAGCAGACCTAGCGGGGGGAACAATGAGCAGTTCTTC | CASRPSGGNNEQFF
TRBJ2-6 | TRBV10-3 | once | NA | TGTGCCATCAGTGAGAGAGGTGGATCCTTCTTATCTGGGGCCAACGTCCTGACTTTC | CAISERGGSFLSGANVLTF
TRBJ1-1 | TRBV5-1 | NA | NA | TGCGCCAGGACGACAGGGAACACTGAAGCTTTCTTT | CARTTGNTEAFF
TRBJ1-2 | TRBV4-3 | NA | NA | TGCGCCAGCAGCCAAGTGACAGATCCTAACTATGGCTACACCTTC | CASSQVTDPNYGYTF
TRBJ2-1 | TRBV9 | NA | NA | TGTGCCAGCAGCGTAGGAGGTTCTGGCTCCTACAATGAGCAGTTCTTC | CASSVGGSGSYNEQFF
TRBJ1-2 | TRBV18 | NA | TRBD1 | TGTGCCAGCTCACCCGGGACAGTTCGTGGCTACACCTTC | CASSPGTVRGYTF
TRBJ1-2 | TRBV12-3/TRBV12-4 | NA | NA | TGTGCCAGCAGTTTTTCGGCAGGGTATGGCTACACCTTC | CASSFSAGYGYTF
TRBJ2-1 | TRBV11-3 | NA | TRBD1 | TGTGCCAGCAGCTTTGGAGACAGGGGTGAGCAGTTCTTC | CASSFGDRGEQFF
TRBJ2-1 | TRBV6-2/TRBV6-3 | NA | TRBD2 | TGTGCCAGCAGTTTCATGGGGGGGGATGAGCAGTTCTTC | CASSFMGGDEQFF
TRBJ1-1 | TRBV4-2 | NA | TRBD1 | TGTGCCAGCAGCCAGGGGACAGGGGGCGGAGACACTGAAGCTTTCTTT | CASSQGTGGGDTEAFF
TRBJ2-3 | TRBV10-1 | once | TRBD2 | TGCGCCAGCAGTGAGTGGGGACTAGCGGGGGGGAAGACAGATACGCAGTATTTT | CASSEWGLAGGKTDTQYF
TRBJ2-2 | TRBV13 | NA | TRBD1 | TGTGCCAGCAGCCTACGGGCGGTGGGACAGGGGCTCGTCGGGGAGCTGTTTTTT | CASSLRAVGQGLVGELFF
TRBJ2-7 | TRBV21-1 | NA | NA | TGTGCCAGCAGCAAACTGTGGCGGGTAGGCTACGAGCAGTACTTC | CASSKLWRVGYEQYF